The 10 T cell receptor beta chains reported below all come from one sample, sequenced in a study of graft-versus-host responses after intestinal transplantation. Profiling relied on immunoSEQ multiplex PCR, and the TCRdb table lists in-frame clones only, not all of them. The table includes 70,000 or so clones, roughly 84% detected once. Their cognate antigens are unknown. Sample: unstimulated CD4+ T cells sorted from spleen or lymph node cells, taken before transplant. The receptors originated from a human donor who was the organ donor for an intestinal transplant.

V usage is TRBV6-6 and J usage is TRBJ1-5, with D unresolved. V was clipped by 6 bases and J by 7 bases, with 13 bases between them. CDR3 length: 13 amino acids. Germline V gene lookup returns CDR1 MNHNY and CDR2 SVGAGI (reference sequence). CDR3 loop: CASSPLIGQPQHF. CDR3 nucleotide sequence: TGTGCCAGCAGCCCTCTTATCGGGCAGCCCCAGCATTTT.

The V gene is TRBV6-1, the J gene TRBJ1-2, with D perhaps TRBD1 (5 bases). V was pared by 6 bases and J by 2 bases, with 13 bases between. Germline V lookup: CDR1 MNHNS, CDR2 SASEGT. This CDR3 region has 14 residues. This chain's CDR3 is CASSAGLTNYGYTF. Here the CDR3 DNA reads TGTGCCAGCAGCGCGGGACTAACCAACTATGGCTACACCTTC.

The chain is built from TRBV7-9 and TRBJ1-3, with 7 bases aligning to TRBD1. V trimming: 4 bases; J trimming: 4 bases; junction bases outside the gene matches: 7. The CDR3 totals 15 residues. Per germline, CDR1 SEHNR and CDR2 FQNEAQ (reference sequence). Here the CDR3 DNA reads TGTGCCAGCAGCTGGGACAGCGGTTCGGGAAACACCATATATTTT. Protein: CASSWDSGSGNTIYF.

This sequence joins TRBV21-1 and TRBJ2-5; the table's D gene call, TRBD2, was not cross checked with the DNA. TRBV21-1 is tagged as a pseudogene. CDR3 length equals 17 residues. The CDR3 spells CASSKDRAAGAQETQYF. Written as DNA, the CDR3 is TGTGCCAGCAGCAAAGATCGGGCAGCGGGGGCACAAGAGACCCAGTACTTC.

A few counts support this clone. The chain carries TRBV6-5 and TRBJ1-2; 7 bases line up with TRBD1. V was clipped by 6 bases and J by 2 bases; unmatched bases: 3. Germline V gene data show CDR1 as MNHEY and CDR2 as SVGAGI. The CDR3 covers 13 residues. CDR3 residues: CASREQGNYGYTF. As DNA, the CDR3 is TGTGCCAGCAGGGAACAGGGGAACTATGGCTACACCTTC.

The V call is TRBV5-1, the J call TRBJ2-3; possibly TRBD2 for D (5 bases). This CDR3 has 14 amino acids. V was clipped by 4 bases and J by 2 bases, with 11 bases between them. Germline CDR1 and CDR2: SGHRS and YFSETQ. In nucleotides, the CDR3 is TGCGCCAGCAGCCGTACGGACTTCACAGATACGCAGTATTTT. This translates into CASSRTDFTDTQYF.

This clone was detected only a few times. The chain has TRBV6-1 and TRBJ1-5, with no clear D. Per germline, CDR1 MNHNS and CDR2 SASEGT. Trimming pared 3 bases from V and 6 bases from J, leaving 6 bases between. This CDR3 region has 12 residues. The CDR3 bases are TGTGCCAGCAGTGAGAGGGTTCAGCCCCAGCATTTT. It translates to CASSERVQPQHF.

This chain joins TRBV5-6 and TRBJ2-6; TRBD1 aligns across 8 bases. V trimming: 5 bases; J trimming: 2 bases; junction bases outside the gene matches: 3. The CDR3 spans 15 residues. The germline V gene has CDR1 SGHDT and CDR2 YYEEEE. CDR3 residues: CASRLRGPGANVLTF. In DNA form, the CDR3 reads TGTGCCAGCAGACTCAGGGGGCCTGGGGCCAACGTCCTGACTTTC. Looking up the rest from reference TRBV5-6 and TRBJ2-6 gives the full variable domain: DAGVTQSPTHLIKTRGQQVTLRCSPKSGHDTVSWYQQALGQGPQFIFQYYEEEERQRGNFPDRFSGHQFPNYSSELNVNALLLGDSALYLCASRLRGPGANVLTFGAGSRLTVL.

V usage is TRBV28 and J usage is TRBJ1-5; unclear D gene. Germline CDR1 and CDR2: MDHEN and SYDVKM. This CDR3 spans 11 amino acids. The germline V and J ends were trimmed by 3 bases and 6 bases, with 3 bases remaining between them. The CDR3 DNA is TGTGCCAGCAGTTTGGCTCAGCCCCAGCATTTT. It codes for CASSLAQPQHF.

The chain links TRBV19 to TRBJ2-3; unclear D gene. Germline V gives CDR1 LNHDA, CDR2 SQIVND (reference sequence). The CDR3 covers 11 residues. V was clipped by 3 bases and J by 6 bases, with 4 bases between them. The CDR3 loop is CASSMGDTQYF. The CDR3 DNA sequence: TGTGCCAGTAGTATGGGCGATACGCAGTATTTT. The full variable domain, in which reference TRBV19 and TRBJ2-3 provide the parts outside the CDR3, is DGGITQSPKYLFRKEGQNVTLSCEQNLNHDAMYWYRQDPGQGLRLIYYSQIVNDFQKGDIAEGYSVSREKKESFPLTVTSAQKNPTAFYLCASSMGDTQYFGPGTRLTVL.